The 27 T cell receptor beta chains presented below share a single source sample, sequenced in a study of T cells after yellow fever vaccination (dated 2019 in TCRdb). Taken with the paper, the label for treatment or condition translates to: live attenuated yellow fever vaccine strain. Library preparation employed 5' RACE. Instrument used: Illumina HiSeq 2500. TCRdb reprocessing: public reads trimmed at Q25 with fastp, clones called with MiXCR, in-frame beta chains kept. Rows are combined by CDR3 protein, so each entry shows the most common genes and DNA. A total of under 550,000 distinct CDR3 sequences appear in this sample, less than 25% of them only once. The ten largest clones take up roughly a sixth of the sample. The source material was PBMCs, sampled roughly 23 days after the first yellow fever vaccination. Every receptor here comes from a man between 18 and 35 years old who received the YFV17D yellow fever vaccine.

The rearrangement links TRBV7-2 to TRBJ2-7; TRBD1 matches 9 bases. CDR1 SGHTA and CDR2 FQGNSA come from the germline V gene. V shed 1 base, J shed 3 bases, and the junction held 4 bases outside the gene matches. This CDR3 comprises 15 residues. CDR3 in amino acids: CASSLGGTGSYEQYV. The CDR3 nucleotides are TGTGCCAGCAGCTTAGGAGGGACAGGGAGCTACGAGCAGTACGTC.

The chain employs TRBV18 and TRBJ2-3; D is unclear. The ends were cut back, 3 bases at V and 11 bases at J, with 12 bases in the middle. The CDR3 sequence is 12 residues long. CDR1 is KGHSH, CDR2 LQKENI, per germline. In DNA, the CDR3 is TGTGCCAGCTCACCTGCCGGACCGGGGCAGTATTTT. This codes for CASSPAGPGQYF.

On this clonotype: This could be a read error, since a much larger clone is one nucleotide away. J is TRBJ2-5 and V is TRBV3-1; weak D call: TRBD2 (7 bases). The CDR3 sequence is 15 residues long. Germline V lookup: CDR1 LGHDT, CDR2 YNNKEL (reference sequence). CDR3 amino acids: CASCHLRGGQETQYF. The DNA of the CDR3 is TGTGCCAGCTGCCATTTGAGGGGGGGCCAAGAGACCCAGTACTTC.

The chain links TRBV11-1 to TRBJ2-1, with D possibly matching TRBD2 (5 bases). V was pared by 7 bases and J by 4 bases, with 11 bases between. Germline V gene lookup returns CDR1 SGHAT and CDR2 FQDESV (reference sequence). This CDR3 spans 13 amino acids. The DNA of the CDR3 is TGTGCCAGCAAGCCTCGCGGGTACAATGAGCAGTTCTTC. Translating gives CASKPRGYNEQFF.

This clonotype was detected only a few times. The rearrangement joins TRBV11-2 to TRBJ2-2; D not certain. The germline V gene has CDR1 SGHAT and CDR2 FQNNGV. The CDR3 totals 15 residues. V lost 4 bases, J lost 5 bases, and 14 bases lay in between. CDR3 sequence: CASSSRDQPTGELFF. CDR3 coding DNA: TGTGCCAGCAGCTCCCGTGATCAACCGACCGGGGAGCTGTTTTTT.

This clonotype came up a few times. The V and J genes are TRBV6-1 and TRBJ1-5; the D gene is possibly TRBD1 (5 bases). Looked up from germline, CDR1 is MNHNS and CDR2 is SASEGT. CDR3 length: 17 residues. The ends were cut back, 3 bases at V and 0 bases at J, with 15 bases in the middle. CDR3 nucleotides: TGTGCCAGCAGTGATTTCAGGGAAGTTTATAGCAATCAGCCCCAGCATTTT. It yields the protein CASSDFREVYSNQPQHF.

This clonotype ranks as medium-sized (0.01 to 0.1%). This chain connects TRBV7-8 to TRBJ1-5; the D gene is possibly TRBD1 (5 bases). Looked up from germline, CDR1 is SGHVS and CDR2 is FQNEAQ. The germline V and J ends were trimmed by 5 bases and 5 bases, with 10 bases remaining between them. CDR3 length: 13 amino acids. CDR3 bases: TGTGCCAGCAGCCTGGACATCGATCAGCCCCAGCATTTT. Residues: CASSLDIDQPQHF.

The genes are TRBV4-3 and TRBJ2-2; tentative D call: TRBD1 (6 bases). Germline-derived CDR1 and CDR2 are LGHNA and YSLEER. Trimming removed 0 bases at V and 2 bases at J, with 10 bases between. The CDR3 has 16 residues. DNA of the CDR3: TGCGCCAGCAGCCAAGAATACAGGGTTAACACCGGGGAGCTGTTTTTT. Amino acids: CASSQEYRVNTGELFF.

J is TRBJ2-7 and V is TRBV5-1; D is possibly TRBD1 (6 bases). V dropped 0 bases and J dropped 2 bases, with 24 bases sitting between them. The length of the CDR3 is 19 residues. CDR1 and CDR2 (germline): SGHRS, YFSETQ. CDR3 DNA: TGCGCCAGCAGCTTGGTCGTTAAGCCGTCCCGACAGGAGGCCTACGAGCAGTACGTC. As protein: CASSLVVKPSRQEAYEQYV.

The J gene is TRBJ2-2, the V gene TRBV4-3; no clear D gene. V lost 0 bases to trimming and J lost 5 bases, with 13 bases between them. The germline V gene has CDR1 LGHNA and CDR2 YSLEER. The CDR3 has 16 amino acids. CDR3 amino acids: CASSQDAYGRTGELFF. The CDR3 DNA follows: TGCGCCAGCAGCCAAGATGCGTACGGGCGGACCGGGGAGCTGTTTTTT.

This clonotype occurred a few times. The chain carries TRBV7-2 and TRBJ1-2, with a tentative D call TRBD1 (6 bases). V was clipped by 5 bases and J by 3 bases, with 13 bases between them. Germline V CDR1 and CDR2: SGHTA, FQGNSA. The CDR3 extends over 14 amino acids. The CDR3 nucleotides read TGTGCCAGCAGCCCCGTTAAGGGGGACTATGGCTACACCTTC. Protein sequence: CASSPVKGDYGYTF.

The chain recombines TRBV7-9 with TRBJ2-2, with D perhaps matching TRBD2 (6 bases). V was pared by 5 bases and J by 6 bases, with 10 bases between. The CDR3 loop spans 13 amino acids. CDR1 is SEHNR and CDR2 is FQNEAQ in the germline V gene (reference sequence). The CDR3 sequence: CASSRGRSGELFF. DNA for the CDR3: TGTGCCAGCAGCCGAGGGAGGTCCGGGGAGCTGTTTTTT.

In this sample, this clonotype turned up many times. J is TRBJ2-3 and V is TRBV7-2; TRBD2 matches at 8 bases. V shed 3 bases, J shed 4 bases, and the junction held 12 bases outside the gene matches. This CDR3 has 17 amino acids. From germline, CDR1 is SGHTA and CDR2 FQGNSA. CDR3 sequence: CASSFLSSGGRSDTQYF. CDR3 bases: TGTGCCAGCAGCTTCCTCTCCAGCGGGGGAAGGTCAGATACGCAGTATTTT.

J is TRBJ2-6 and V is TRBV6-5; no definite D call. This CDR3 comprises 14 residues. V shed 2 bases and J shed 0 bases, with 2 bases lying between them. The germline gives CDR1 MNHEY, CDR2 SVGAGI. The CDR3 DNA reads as TGTGCCAGCAGTTACAGCTCTGGGGCCAACGTCCTGACTTTC. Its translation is CASSYSSGANVLTF.

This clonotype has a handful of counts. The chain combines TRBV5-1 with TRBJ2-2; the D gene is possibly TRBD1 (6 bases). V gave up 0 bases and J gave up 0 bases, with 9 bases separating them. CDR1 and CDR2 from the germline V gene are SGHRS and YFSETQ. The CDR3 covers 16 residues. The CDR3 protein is CASSLEQGPNTGELFF. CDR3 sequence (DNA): TGCGCCAGCAGCTTGGAACAGGGACCGAACACCGGGGAGCTGTTTTTT.

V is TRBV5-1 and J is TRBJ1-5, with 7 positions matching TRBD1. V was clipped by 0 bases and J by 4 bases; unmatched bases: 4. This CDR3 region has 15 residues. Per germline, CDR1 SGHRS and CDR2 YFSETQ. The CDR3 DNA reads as TGCGCCAGCAGCTTGGAGGGGGACAGAAATCAGCCCCAGCATTTT. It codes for CASSLEGDRNQPQHF.

CDR3 sequence: CASSIVRGLEQFF. As DNA, the CDR3 is TGTGCCAGTAGTATTGTCAGGGGATTGGAGCAGTTCTTC. The V and J genes are TRBV19 and TRBJ2-1; possible D gene TRBD1, 6 bases. This CDR3 has 13 amino acids. Germline assignment: CDR1 LNHDA and CDR2 SQIVND (reference sequence). With 3 bases removed from V and 10 bases from J, the gap between germline ends came to 13 bases.

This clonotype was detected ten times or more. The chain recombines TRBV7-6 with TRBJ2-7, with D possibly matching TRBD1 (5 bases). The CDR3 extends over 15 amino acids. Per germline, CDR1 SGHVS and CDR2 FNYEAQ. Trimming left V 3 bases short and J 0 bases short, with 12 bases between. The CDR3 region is CASSFRTSSSYEQYF. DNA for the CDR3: TGTGCCAGCAGCTTTAGGACATCAAGCTCCTACGAGCAGTACTTC.

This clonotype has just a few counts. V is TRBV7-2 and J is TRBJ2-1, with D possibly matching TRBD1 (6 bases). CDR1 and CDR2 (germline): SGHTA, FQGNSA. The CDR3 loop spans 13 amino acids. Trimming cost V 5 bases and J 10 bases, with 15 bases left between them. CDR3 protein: CASSLHREQEQFF. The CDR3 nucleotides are TGTGCCAGCAGCCTGCACAGGGAACAGGAGCAGTTCTTC.

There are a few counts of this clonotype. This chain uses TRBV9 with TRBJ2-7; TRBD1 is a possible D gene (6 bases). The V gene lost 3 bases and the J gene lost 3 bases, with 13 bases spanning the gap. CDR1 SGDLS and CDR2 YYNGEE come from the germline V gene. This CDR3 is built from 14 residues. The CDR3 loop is CASSATLTGYEQYF. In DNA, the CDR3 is TGTGCCAGCAGCGCAACCTTGACAGGCTACGAGCAGTACTTC.

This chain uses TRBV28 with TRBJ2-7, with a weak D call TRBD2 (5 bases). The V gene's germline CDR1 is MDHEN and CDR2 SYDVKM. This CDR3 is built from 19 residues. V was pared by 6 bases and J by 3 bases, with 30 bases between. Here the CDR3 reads CASSEQEAFPLVRYYEQYV. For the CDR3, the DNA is TGTGCCAGCAGCGAGCAGGAGGCCTTTCCCCTTGTACGATACTACGAGCAGTACGTC.

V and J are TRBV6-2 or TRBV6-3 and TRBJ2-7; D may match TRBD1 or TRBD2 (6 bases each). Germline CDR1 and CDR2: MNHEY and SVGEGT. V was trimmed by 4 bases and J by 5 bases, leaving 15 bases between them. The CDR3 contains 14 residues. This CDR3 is CASSWGAGRNEQYV. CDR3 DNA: TGTGCCAGCAGTTGGGGGGCAGGGAGGAACGAGCAGTACGTC.

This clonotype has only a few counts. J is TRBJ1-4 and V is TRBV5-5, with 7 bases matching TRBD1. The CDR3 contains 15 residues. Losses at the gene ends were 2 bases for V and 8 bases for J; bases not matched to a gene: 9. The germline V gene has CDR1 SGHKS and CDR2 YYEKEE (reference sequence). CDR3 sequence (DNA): TGTGCCAGCAGCTTTTACAGGGGTGGGATGGAAAAACTGTTTTTT. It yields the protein CASSFYRGGMEKLFF.

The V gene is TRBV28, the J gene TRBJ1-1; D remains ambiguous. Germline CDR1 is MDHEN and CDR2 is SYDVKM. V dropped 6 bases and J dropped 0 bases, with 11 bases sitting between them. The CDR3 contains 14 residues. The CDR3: CASRIRGMNTEAFF. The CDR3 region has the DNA TGTGCCAGCAGAATTCGGGGTATGAACACTGAAGCTTTCTTT.

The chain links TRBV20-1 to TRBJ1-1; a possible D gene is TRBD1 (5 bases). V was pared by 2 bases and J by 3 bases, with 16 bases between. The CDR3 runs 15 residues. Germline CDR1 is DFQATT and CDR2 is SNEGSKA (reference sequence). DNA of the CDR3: TGCAGTGCTAGAAGGGCCGGACGGGACTACACTGAAGCTTTCTTT. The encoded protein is CSARRAGRDYTEAFF.

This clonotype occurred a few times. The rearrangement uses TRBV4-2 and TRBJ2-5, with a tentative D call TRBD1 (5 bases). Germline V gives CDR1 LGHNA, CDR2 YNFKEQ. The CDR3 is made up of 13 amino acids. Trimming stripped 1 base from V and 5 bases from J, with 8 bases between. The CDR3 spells CASSQASGETQYF. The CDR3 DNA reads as TGTGCCAGCAGCCAAGCCTCAGGGGAGACCCAGTACTTC.

CDR3 nucleotides: TGTGCCTGCTCGAATCAGTGGAGTCCCTGGGAGCAGTACTTC. The encoded protein is CACSNQWSPWEQYF. The chain has TRBV30 and TRBJ2-7; no clear D. CDR1 and CDR2 from the germline V gene are GTSNPN and SVGIG (reference sequence). CDR3 length equals 14 residues. V shed 6 bases and J shed 7 bases, with 22 bases lying between them.